Presented here are 5 T cell receptor beta chains from one specimen sequenced in a study of breast tumors, draining lymph nodes, adjacent tissues. From the multiplex PCR reads, TCRdb called clonotypes with MiXCR, one entry per CDR3 protein. The table records tens of thousands of distinct CDR3 sequences, approximately 29% of them present only once. Samples came from axillary lymph nodes draining the breast cancer. The source material was axillary lymph node tissue. Receptors originate from a female donor with breast cancer. Some clones in this sample may be carry-over from other donors' samples.

This clonotype came up many times. This sequence joins TRBV19 and TRBJ2-1; the match to TRBD1 covers 11 bases. J gave up 3 bases and V 4 bases, and 5 bases lay outside the gene matches. Per germline, CDR1 LNHDA and CDR2 SQIVND (reference sequence). The CDR3 totals 16 residues. The CDR3 DNA reads as TGTGCCAGTAGTACAGCCGGGACAGGGGGCTACAATGAGCAGTTCTTC. This encodes CASSTAGTGGYNEQFF.

This clonotype was detected ten times or more. This chain joins TRBV4-2 and TRBJ2-3; 8 nucleotides align to TRBD2. Germline V gene sequence: CDR1 LGHNA, CDR2 YNFKEQ. V lost 1 base to trimming and J lost 3 bases; unmatched junction nucleotides: 6. The CDR3 sequence is 16 residues long. The CDR3 spells CASSQAGTSGTDTQYF. The DNA for the CDR3 is TGTGCCAGCAGCCAAGCTGGTACTAGCGGTACAGATACGCAGTATTTT.

This clonotype has a handful of counts. One end of the junction is discordant with germline, which a read error may explain. This chain joins TRBV29-1 and TRBJ2-2; D is possibly TRBD1 or TRBD2 (5 bases each). CDR3 length: 15 residues. CDR1 SQVTM and CDR2 ANQGSEA come from the germline V gene. The CDR3 DNA reads TGCAGCGTTGAATATTTAGGGGATCGGCACCGGGGAGCTGTTTTT. The encoded protein is CSVEYLGDRHRGAVF.

Remarks on this clonotype: At one end the junction does not follow the germline gene, possibly because of a read error. The V call is TRBV6-5, the J call TRBJ1-5; the D is unclear. The CDR3 has 15 residues. Germline V gene sequence: CDR1 MNHEY, CDR2 SVGAGI. CDR3 bases: TGTGCCAGCAGTTCGGCGGGCATTAGCAGTCAGCCCCGGCATTTT. This translates into CASSSAGISSQPRHF.

This clonotype was seen at least ten times. The V and J genes are TRBV20-1 and TRBJ2-2; the D gene is possibly TRBD2 (7 bases). The CDR3 is 13 residues long. In germline, CDR1 is DFQATT, CDR2 SNEGSKA (reference sequence). V lost 0 bases, J lost 6 bases, and 8 bases lay in between. For the CDR3, the DNA is TGCAGTGCTAGAGAGGGGGGGCCCGGGGAGCTGTTTTTT. This translates into CSAREGGPGELFF.